This T cell receptor beta chain was documented in a study of T cells in Graves' hyperthyroidism and ophthalmopathy. Study-wide results and limits: Classification by a 13 V-J model distinguished ophthalmopathy from stable hyperthyroidism.

This clonotype was counted a few times. The antigen remains undetermined. Researchers amplified the TCR beta CDR3 regions from RNA transcripts. HTBI primers drove first-round RT-PCR of the TCR CDR3. Each CDR3 protein is one row after TCRdb ran MiXCR on the multiplex PCR reads. The repertoire has around 700,000 distinct CDR3 sequences, approximately 36% of them found once; the top ten carry around 31%. A lack of ophthalmopathy progression within 18 months defined stable Graves' hyperthyroidism. Orbital computed tomography, thyroid ultrasound, serum thyroxine and TRAb, and clinical symptoms together informed the diagnoses. Material: blood. The sequence was collected from a woman in her 40s with Graves' hyperthyroidism.

CDR3 bases: TGCGCCAGCAGTCGGGACACGAGGGTAGCTTTCTTT. It encodes CASSRDTRVAFF. The chain links TRBV4-1 to TRBJ1-1; possible D gene TRBD1, 6 bases. Germline V gene data show CDR1 as MGHRA and CDR2 as YSYEKL. V was clipped by 6 bases and J by 10 bases, with 15 bases between them. The CDR3 contains 12 residues.